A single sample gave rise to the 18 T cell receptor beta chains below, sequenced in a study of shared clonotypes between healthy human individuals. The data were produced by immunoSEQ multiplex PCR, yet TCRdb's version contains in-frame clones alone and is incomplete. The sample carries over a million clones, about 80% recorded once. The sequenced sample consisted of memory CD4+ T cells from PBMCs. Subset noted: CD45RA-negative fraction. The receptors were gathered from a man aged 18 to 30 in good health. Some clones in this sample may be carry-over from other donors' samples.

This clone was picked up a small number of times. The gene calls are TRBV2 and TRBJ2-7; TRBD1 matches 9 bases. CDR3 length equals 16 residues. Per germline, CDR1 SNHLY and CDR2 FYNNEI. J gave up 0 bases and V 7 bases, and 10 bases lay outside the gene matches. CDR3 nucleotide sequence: TGTGCCAGCATCGACCCGGGACAGGGCAACTCCTACGAGCAGTACTTC. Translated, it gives CASIDPGQGNSYEQYF.

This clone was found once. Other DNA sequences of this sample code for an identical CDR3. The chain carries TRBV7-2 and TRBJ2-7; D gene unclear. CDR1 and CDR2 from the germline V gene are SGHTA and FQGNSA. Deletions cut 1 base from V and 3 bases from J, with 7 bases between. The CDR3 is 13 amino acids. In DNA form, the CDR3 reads TGTGCCAGCAGCTTAGTGGGTGTCTACGAGCAGTACTTC. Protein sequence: CASSLVGVYEQYF.

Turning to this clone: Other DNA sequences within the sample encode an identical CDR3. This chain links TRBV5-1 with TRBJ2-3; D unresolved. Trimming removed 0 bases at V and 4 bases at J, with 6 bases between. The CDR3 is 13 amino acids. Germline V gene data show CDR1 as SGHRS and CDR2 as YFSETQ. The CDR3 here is CASSLGGSDTQYF. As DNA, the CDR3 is TGCGCCAGCAGCTTGGGTGGCTCAGATACGCAGTATTTT. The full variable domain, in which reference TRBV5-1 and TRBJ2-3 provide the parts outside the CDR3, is KAGVTQTPRYLIKTRGQQVTLSCSPISGHRSVSWYQQTPGQGLQFLFEYFSETQRNKGNFPGRFSGRQFSNSRSEMNVSTLELGDSALYLCASSLGGSDTQYFGPGTRLTVL.

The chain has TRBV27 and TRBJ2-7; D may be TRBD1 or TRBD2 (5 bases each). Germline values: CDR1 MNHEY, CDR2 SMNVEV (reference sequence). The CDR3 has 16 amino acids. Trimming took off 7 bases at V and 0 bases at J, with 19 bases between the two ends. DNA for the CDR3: TGTGCCAGCAACTTAGGGTCGGGACGCCTCTCCTACGAGCAGTACTTC. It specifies CASNLGSGRLSYEQYF.

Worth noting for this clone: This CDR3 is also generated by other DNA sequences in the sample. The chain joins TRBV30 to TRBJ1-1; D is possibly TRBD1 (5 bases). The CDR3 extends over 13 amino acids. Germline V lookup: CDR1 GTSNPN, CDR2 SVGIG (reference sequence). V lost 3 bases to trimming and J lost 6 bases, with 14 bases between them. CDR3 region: CAWSANSRAEAFF. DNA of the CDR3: TGTGCCTGGAGCGCCAACTCCAGGGCTGAAGCTTTCTTT.

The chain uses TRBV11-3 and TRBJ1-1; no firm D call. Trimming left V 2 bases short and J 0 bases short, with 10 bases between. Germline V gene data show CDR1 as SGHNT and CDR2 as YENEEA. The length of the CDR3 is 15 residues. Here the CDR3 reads CASSLQADVNTEAFF. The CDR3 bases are TGTGCCAGCAGCTTACAAGCGGATGTGAACACTGAAGCTTTCTTT.

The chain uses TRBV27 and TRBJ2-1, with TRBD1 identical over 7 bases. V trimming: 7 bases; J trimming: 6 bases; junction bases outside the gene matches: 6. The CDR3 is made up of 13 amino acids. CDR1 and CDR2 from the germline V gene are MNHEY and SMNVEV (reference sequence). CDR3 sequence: CASTGGRRNEQFF. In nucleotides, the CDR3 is TGTGCCAGCACAGGGGGACGGCGCAATGAGCAGTTCTTC.

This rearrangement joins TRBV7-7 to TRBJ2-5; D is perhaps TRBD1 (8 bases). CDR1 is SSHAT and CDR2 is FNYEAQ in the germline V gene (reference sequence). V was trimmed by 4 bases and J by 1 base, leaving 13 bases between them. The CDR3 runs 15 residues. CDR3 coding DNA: TGTGCCAGCAGCTCCAGCGGGACAGGCCAAGAGACCCAGTACTTC. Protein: CASSSSGTGQETQYF.

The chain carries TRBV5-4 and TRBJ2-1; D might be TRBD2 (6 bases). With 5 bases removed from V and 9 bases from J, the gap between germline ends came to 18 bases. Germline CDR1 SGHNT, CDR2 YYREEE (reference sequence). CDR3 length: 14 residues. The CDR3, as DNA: TGTGCCAGCAGTTCGTACGGGAGAGGAGGTGAGCAGTTCTTC. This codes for CASSSYGRGGEQFF.

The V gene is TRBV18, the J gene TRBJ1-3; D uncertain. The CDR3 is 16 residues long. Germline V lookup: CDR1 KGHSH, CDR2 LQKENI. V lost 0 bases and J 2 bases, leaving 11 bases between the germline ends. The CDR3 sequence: CASSPPASIAGNTIYF. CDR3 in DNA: TGTGCCAGCTCACCACCGGCCTCAATTGCTGGAAACACCATATATTTT. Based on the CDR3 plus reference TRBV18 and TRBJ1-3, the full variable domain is NAGVMQNPRHLVRRRGQEARLRCSPMKGHSHVYWYRQLPEEGLKFMVYLQKENIIDESGMPKERFSAEFPKEGPSILRIQQVVRGDSAAYFCASSPPASIAGNTIYFGEGSWLTVV.

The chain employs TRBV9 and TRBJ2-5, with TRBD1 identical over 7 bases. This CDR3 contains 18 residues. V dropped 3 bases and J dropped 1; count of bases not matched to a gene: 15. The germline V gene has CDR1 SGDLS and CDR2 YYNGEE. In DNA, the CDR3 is TGTGCCAGCAGCGCATCTCCCGGGACAGACCCGATCCAAGAGACCCAGTACTTC. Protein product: CASSASPGTDPIQETQYF. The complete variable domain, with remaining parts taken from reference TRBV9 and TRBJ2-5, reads DSGVTQTPKHLITATGQRVTLRCSPRSGDLSVYWYQQSLDQGLQFLIQYYNGEERAKGNILERFSAQQFPDLHSELNLSSLELGDSALYFCASSASPGTDPIQETQYFGPGTRLLVL.

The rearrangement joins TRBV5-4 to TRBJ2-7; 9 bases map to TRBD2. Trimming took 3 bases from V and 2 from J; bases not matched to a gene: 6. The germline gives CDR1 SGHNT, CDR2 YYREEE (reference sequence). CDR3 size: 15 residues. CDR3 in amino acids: CASSSASGATYEQYF. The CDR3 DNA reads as TGTGCCAGCAGCTCCGCTAGCGGGGCTACCTACGAGCAGTACTTC.

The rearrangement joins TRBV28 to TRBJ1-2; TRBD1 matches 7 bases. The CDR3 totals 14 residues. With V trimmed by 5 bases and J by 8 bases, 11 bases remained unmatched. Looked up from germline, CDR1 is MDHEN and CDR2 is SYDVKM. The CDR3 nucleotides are TGTGCCAGCAGTGCCTCACGGCCAGGGGGAGGCTACACCTTC. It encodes CASSASRPGGGYTF.

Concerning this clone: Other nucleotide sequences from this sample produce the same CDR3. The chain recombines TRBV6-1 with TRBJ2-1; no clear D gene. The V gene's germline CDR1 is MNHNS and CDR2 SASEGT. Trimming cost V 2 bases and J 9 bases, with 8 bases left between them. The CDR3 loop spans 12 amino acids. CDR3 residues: CASSEIGGEQFF. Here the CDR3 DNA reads TGTGCCAGCAGTGAAATAGGCGGTGAGCAGTTCTTC.

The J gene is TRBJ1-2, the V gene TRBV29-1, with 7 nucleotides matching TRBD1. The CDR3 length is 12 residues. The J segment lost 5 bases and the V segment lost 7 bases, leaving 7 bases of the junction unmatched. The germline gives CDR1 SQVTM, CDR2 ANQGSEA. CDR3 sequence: CSGEGAGYGYTF. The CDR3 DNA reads TGCAGCGGGGAGGGGGCAGGGTATGGCTACACCTTC.

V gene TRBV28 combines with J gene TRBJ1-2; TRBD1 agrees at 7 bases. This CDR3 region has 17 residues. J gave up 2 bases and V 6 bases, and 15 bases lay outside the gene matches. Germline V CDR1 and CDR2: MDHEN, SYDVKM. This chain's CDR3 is CASSRGGQSNINYGYTF. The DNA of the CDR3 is TGTGCCAGCAGCCGGGGGGGACAGTCCAATATAAACTATGGCTACACCTTC.

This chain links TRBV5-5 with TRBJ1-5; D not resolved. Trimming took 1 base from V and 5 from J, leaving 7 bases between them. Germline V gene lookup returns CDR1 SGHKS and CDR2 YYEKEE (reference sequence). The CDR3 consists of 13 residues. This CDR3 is CASSLTSDQPQHF. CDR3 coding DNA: TGTGCCAGCAGCTTGACGTCTGATCAGCCCCAGCATTTT.

The DNA for the CDR3 is TGTGCCAGCTCACCATCATCGTGGACAGGGAACGACGAGCAGTACTTC. It is translated as CASSPSSWTGNDEQYF. The chain recombines TRBV18 with TRBJ2-7; 8 bases are a match to TRBD1. Germline V gene sequence: CDR1 KGHSH, CDR2 LQKENI. With 2 bases clipped from V and 5 bases from J, the junction kept 11 bases outside the gene matches. The CDR3 sequence is 16 residues long.